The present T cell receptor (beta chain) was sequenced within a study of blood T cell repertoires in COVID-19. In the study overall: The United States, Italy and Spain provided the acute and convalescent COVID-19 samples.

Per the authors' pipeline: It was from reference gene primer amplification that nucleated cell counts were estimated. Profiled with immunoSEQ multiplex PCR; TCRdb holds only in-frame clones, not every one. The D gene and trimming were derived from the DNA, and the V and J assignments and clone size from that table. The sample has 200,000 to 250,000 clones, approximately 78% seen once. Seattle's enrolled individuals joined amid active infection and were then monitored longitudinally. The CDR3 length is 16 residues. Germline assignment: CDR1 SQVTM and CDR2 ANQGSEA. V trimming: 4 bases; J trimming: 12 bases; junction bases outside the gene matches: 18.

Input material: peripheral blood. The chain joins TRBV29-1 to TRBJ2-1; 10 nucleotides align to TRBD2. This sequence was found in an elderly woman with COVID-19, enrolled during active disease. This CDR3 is CSVVSGVSGREGGQFF. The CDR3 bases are TGCAGCGTTGTGAGTGGTGTGAGCGGGAGGGAAGGTGGGCAGTTCTTC.